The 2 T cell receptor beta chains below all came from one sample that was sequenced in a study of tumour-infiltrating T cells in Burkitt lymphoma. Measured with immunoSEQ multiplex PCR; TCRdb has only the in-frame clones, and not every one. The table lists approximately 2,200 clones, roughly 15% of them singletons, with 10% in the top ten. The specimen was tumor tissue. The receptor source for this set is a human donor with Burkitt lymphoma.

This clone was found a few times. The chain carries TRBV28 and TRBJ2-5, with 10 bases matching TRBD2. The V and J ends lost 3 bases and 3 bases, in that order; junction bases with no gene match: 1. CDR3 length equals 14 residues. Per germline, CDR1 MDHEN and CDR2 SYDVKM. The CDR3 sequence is CASSLGTSEETQYF. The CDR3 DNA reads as TGTGCCAGCAGTTTGGGGACTAGCGAAGAGACCCAGTACTTC.

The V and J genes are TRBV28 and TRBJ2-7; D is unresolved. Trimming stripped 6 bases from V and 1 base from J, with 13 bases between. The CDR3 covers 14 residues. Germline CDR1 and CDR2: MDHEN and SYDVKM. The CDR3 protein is CASSLLDISYEQYF. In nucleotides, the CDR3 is TGTGCCAGCAGCCTACTCGACATTTCCTACGAGCAGTACTTC.